These 5 T cell receptor beta chains came from one sample sequenced in a study of radiation and T cells in renal cell carcinoma. The table came from immunoSEQ multiplex PCR; TCRdb's copy has only in-frame clones and leaves some out. This sample has 130,000 to 150,000 clones, with about 86% found just once. Sample time point: blood 4 weeks post-SBRT, at nephrectomy. As for treatment: 15 Gy SBRT to primary tumor, nephrectomy 4 weeks later. This sample comprised blood, obtained from a patient whose treatment included radiotherapy and nephrectomy. The receptor source for this set is a woman aged 50 to 60 with renal cell carcinoma.

Judged by abundance, this clone is medium-sized. This chain links TRBV4-1 with TRBJ1-6; TRBD1 matches 10 bases. The CDR3 consists of 16 residues. The junction had 7 bases not matched to a gene; V was cut back by 3 bases and J by 8 bases. CDR1 is MGHRA, CDR2 YSYEKL, per germline. The chain's CDR3 is CASSQSTGTGDSPLHF. The CDR3 DNA reads TGCGCCAGCAGCCAGAGTACCGGGACAGGGGATTCACCCCTCCACTTT.

The rearrangement uses TRBV6-5 and TRBJ1-1; TRBD1 might be the D (5 bases). The CDR3 length is 15 residues. V was clipped by 0 bases and J by 2 bases, with 10 bases between them. Germline V gene sequence: CDR1 MNHEY, CDR2 SVGAGI. CDR3 DNA: TGTGCCAGCAGTTACTCGATACAGGTTAACACTGAAGCTTTCTTT. Translated: CASSYSIQVNTEAFF.

The chain uses TRBV11-2 and TRBJ1-2; 8 bases map to TRBD1. The CDR3 sequence is 14 residues long. Germline V gene lookup returns CDR1 SGHAT and CDR2 FQNNGV. V shed 5 bases and J 5 bases; nucleotides not matched to a gene: 7. The CDR3 DNA reads TGTGCCAGCAGCCCATTAGGGACAGGTTATGGCTACACCTTC. Protein product: CASSPLGTGYGYTF.

The V and J genes are TRBV5-4 and TRBJ2-7; D is tentatively TRBD1 or TRBD2 (5 bases each). CDR1 and CDR2 (germline): SGHNT, YYREEE (reference sequence). The CDR3 has 15 amino acids. The V gene lost 4 bases and the J gene lost 1 base, with 15 bases spanning the gap. CDR3 protein: CASSRMGVPSYEQYF. Here the CDR3 DNA reads TGTGCCAGCAGCCGGATGGGGGTCCCTTCCTACGAGCAGTACTTC. Supplemented by reference TRBV5-4 and TRBJ2-7, the full variable domain reads ETGVTQSPTHLIKTRGQQVTLRCSSQSGHNTVSWYQQALGQGPQFIFQYYREEENGRGNFPPRFSGLQFPNYSSELNVNALELDDSALYLCASSRMGVPSYEQYFGPGTRLTVT.

CDR3 coding DNA: TGTGCCAGCAGTTTAACAGTGATCAATCAGCCCCAGCATTTT. Protein product: CASSLTVINQPQHF. The rearrangement links TRBV28 to TRBJ1-5; D gene ambiguous. Germline loops: CDR1 MDHEN, CDR2 SYDVKM. The CDR3 is 14 amino acids. Trimming removed 2 bases at V and 3 bases at J, with 8 bases between.